Sequencing of this T cell receptor beta chain was carried out in a study of metastatic and nonmetastatic thyroid tumors. Study details: Malignant thyroid and benign thyroid patients provided blood and tumor or nodule tissue whose repertoires were compared. Study-level findings and limits: In both blood and tumor samples, TCR beta diversity was reported significantly higher for malignant than benign nodules.

Patients underwent thyroid surgery, and none had received any treatment before it. Per the original methods: Construction of a distant-metastasis classifier for papillary thyroid cancer relied on CDR3 differences across clinicopathological groups. TCRdb redid the clone calls on the PCR reads using MiXCR. TCRdb's processing, not the authors' own work, is the source of the V and J calls. The sample yields 100,000 or so clones, about 15% seen once. The CDR3 length is 12 residues. The germline V gene encodes CDR1 LGHNA and CDR2 YNFKEQ. Deletions cut 8 bases from V and 0 bases from J, with 8 bases between. This clone was seen repeatedly, ten times or more. No antigen is known for it. The sample contains more than one DNA sequence encoding this CDR3.

The TCR originated in a female donor with papillary thyroid cancer or a benign thyroid nodule (not recorded which). Some clones in this sample may be carry-over from other donors' samples. The genes are TRBV4-2 and TRBJ2-7, with D possibly being TRBD1 (5 bases). Sequencing was carried out using blood. CDR3 bases: TGTGCCAGCCAAGACAGCTCCTACGAGCAGTACTTC. Its translation: CASQDSSYEQYF.